Following are 9 T cell receptor beta chains from one sample sequenced in a study of blood T cell repertoires in COVID-19. Using immunoSEQ multiplex PCR, the repertoire was profiled, and TCRdb retains in-frame clones only, with some absent. The table lists around 340,000 clones, 65% to 85% of them singletons. Source material: peripheral blood. These receptors all stem from a man in his thirties or forties with active or convalescent COVID-19.

The chain is built from TRBV11-2 and TRBJ1-4; 8 bases fit TRBD1. The trim removed 0 bases at V and 8 bases at J, leaving 11 bases unmatched. This CDR3 has 17 amino acids. CDR1 is SGHAT and CDR2 is FQNNGV in the germline V gene. The CDR3 DNA reads as TGTGCCAGCAGCTTAGAGGGCGCCGCCAGGGGGCGAGAAAAACTGTTTTTT. Its protein is CASSLEGAARGREKLFF.

This clone came up a few times. CDR3 nucleotides: TGTGCCAGCAGCCCAAGAGTACGAAGCGGGGGCACAGATACGCAGTATTTT. It yields the protein CASSPRVRSGGTDTQYF. The chain links TRBV7-8 to TRBJ2-3; 7 bases are a match to TRBD2. V was clipped by 5 bases and J by 1 base; unmatched bases: 12. This CDR3 contains 17 residues. CDR1 and CDR2 from the germline V gene are SGHVS and FQNEAQ.

The chain carries TRBV10-2 and TRBJ1-5, with D hard to call. The CDR3 is 12 residues long. From germline, CDR1 is WSHSY and CDR2 SAAADI. V was trimmed by 6 bases and J by 5 bases, leaving 8 bases between them. CDR3 residues: CASSWGDQPQHF. In DNA, the CDR3 is TGCGCCAGCAGCTGGGGAGATCAGCCCCAGCATTTT.

The V and J genes are TRBV7-3 and TRBJ1-2, with 7 bases lining up with TRBD1. Germline lookup yields CDR1 SGHTA and CDR2 FQGTGA. V trimming: 5 bases; J trimming: 9 bases; junction bases outside the gene matches: 6. The CDR3 loop spans 12 amino acids. The CDR3 DNA follows: TGTGCCAGCAGCAAAAGGACAGGCCGCTACACCTTC. It yields the protein CASSKRTGRYTF.

This clone was observed once. Other DNA sequences within the sample encode an identical CDR3. CDR3 DNA sequence: TGTGCCAGCAGCTTAGGGCGGGGGAGTGAGCAGTTCTTC. It translates to CASSLGRGSEQFF. The chain combines TRBV11-3 with TRBJ2-1, with 7 bases fitting TRBD2. There are 13 residues in the CDR3. CDR1 and CDR2 from the germline V gene are SGHNT and YENEEA. J gave up 9 bases and V 1 base, and 3 bases lay outside the gene matches.

The rearrangement links TRBV27 to TRBJ2-2; 9 nucleotides match TRBD2. Germline loops: CDR1 MNHEY, CDR2 SMNVEV (reference sequence). CDR3 length: 17 amino acids. The V and J ends lost 2 bases and 3 bases, in that order; junction bases with no gene match: 7. Here the CDR3 reads CASSLRAGGPYTGELFF. The CDR3 bases are TGTGCCAGCAGTTTAAGGGCGGGAGGGCCGTACACCGGGGAGCTGTTTTTT.

This clone was observed a few times. The V call is TRBV15, the J call TRBJ2-7; a weak D match, TRBD1 (5 bases). V lost 6 bases, J lost 0 bases, and 9 bases lay in between. This CDR3 contains 13 residues. The germline gives CDR1 LNHNV, CDR2 YYDKDF (reference sequence). CDR3 in amino acids: CATSWGSSYEQYF. The DNA of the CDR3 is TGTGCCACCAGTTGGGGCAGCTCCTACGAGCAGTACTTC.

J is TRBJ2-5 and V is TRBV29-1, with 8 positions matching TRBD1. The trim removed 4 bases at V and 4 bases at J, leaving 11 bases unmatched. CDR3 length: 15 residues. CDR1 is SQVTM, CDR2 ANQGSEA, per germline. CDR3 nucleotides: TGCAGCGTTGCCAGGACAGGGACCCGGGGAGAGACCCAGTACTTC. This encodes CSVARTGTRGETQYF.

V and J are TRBV4-1 and TRBJ1-2, with a weak D call TRBD1 (5 bases). CDR1 and CDR2 (germline): MGHRA, YSYEKL. This CDR3 comprises 16 residues. The V end lost 1 base, the J end lost 2 bases, and 14 bases lay between the germline ends. CDR3 DNA: TGCGCCAGCAGCCAAGCTTCCGGGGAGGGGAACTATGGCTACACCTTC. Amino acids: CASSQASGEGNYGYTF.